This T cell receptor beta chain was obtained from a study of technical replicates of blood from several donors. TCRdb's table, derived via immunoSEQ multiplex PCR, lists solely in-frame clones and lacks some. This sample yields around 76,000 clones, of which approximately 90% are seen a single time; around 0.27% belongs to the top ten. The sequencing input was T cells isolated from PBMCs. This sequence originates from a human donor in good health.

CDR3 in amino acids: CAISESTGDEQFF. In DNA, the CDR3 is TGTGCCATCAGTGAGTCAACAGGGGATGAGCAGTTCTTC. The J gene is TRBJ2-1, the V gene TRBV10-3, with 7 bases aligning to TRBD1. V lost 0 bases to trimming and J lost 8 bases; unmatched junction nucleotides: 1. Germline CDR1 reads ENHRY; CDR2 reads SYGVKD. The CDR3 runs to 13 residues.